This TCR beta chain appears in the sequencing data of a study of T-cell reconstitution after alpha-beta-depleted transplantation in children. Unique molecular identifiers were incorporated into the prepared TCRbeta library. A single record per CDR3 protein comes from TCRdb applying MiXCR to the PCR reads. The sample has around 200,000 distinct CDR3 sequences; about 15% are singletons. Notes on the study in general: Roughly two months post-transplant, alpha-beta T cells reportedly originated from several hundred graft clones that had expanded. TCRbeta diversity was high at day 60 in some patients (a result of surviving recipient T cells and thymic progenitors). When one year had passed after transplant, most T-cell counts and diversity came from newly produced T cells.

The CDR3 loop spans 15 amino acids. From germline, CDR1 is LNHNV and CDR2 YYDKDF (reference sequence). A word on this clonotype: Its matching antigen is unknown. The junction and the germline gene differ at one end; a read error may be behind it.

This rearrangement joins TRBV15 to TRBJ2-6; D remains ambiguous. The origin of this receptor is a male patient aged 2-15 years who had a stem cell transplant for acute lymphoblastic leukemia, so the T cells may come from the graft donor. Here the sequenced sample was PBMCs, mostly from graft donor cells, taken 360 days after TCRalphabeta/CD19-depleted stem cell transplant. CDR3 amino acids: CAISRDSSGANVLTF. CDR3 DNA sequence: TGTGCCATCAGCAGAGATAGTTCTGGGGCCAACGTCCTGACTTTC.